The entry that follows covers one T cell receptor beta chain sequence. Its antigen is not identified. This record comes from a study of T cells expressing NK-cell markers. Whole-study context: The authors sequenced eight donors, of whom seven were HCMV-seropositive and one was seronegative. Notes on the study in general: About six donors carried dominant NKG2C+ clonotypes that made up roughly 1.0-8% of their CD8+ T cells.

After re-calling the 5' RACE reads, TCRdb lists one entry per CDR3 protein, DNA absent. This specimen shows roughly 170,000 distinct CDR3 sequences; the ten leading clones hold less than 20%. This CDR3 contains 14 residues. Germline V gene data show CDR1 as KGHSH and CDR2 as LQKENI. Sequencing was done on a sample of blood T cells: a sorted CD56 or NKG2C T cell subset, CD4+ or CD8+ T cells, or bulk PBMC T cells (not recorded which). The rearrangement joins TRBV18 to TRBJ2-4. This receptor was taken from a woman aged 18 to 75 in good health. The CDR3 region is CASSGGPWSNIQYF.